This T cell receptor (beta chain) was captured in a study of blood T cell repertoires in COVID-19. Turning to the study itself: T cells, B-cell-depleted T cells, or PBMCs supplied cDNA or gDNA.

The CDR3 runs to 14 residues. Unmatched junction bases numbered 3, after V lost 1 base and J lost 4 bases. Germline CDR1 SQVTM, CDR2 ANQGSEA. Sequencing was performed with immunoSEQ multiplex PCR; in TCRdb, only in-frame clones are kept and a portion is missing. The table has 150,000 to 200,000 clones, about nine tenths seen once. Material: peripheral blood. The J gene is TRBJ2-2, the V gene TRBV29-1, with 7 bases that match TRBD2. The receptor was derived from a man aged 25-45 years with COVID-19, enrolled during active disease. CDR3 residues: CSVEVGGITGELFF. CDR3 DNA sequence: TGCAGCGTTGAAGTGGGGGGGATCACCGGGGAGCTGTTTTTT.